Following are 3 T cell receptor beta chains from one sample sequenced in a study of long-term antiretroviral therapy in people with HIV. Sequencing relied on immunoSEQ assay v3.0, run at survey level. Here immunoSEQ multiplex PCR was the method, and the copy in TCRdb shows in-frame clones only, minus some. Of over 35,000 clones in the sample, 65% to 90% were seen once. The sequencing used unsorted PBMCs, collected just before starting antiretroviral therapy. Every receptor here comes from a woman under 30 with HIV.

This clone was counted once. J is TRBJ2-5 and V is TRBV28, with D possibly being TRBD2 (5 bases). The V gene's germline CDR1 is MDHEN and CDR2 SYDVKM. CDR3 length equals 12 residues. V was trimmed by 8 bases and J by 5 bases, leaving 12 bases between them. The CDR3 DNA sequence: TGTGCCAGCGCCCGAAGGGAGGAGACCCAGTACTTC. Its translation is CASARREETQYF.

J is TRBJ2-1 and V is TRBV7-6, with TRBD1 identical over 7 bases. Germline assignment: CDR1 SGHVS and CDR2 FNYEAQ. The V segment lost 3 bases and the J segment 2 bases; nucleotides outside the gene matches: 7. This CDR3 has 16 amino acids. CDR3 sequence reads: CASSFKATGTYNEQFF. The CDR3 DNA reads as TGTGCCAGCAGCTTCAAGGCGACAGGGACCTACAATGAGCAGTTCTTC.

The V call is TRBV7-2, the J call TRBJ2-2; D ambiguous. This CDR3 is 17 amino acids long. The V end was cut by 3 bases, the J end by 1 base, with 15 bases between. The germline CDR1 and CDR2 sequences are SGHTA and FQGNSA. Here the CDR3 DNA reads TGTGCCAGCAGCTTCTCCCCGCCCGGACGGAACACCGGGGAGCTGTTTTTT. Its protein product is CASSFSPPGRNTGELFF.